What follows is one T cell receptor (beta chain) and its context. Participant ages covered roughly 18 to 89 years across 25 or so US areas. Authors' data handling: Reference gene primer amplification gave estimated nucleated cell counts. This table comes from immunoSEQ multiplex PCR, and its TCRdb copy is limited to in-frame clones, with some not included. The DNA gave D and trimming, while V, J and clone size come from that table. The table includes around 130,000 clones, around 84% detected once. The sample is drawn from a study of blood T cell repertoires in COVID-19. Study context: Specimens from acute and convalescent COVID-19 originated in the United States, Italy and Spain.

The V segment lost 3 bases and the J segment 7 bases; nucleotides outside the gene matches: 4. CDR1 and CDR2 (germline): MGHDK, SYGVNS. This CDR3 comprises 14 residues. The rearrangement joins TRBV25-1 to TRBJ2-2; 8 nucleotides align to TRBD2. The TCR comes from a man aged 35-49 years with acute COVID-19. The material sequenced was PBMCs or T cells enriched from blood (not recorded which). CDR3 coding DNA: TGTGCCAGCAGTGATTCAAGCGGGGGCGGGGAGCTGTTTTTT. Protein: CASSDSSGGGELFF.